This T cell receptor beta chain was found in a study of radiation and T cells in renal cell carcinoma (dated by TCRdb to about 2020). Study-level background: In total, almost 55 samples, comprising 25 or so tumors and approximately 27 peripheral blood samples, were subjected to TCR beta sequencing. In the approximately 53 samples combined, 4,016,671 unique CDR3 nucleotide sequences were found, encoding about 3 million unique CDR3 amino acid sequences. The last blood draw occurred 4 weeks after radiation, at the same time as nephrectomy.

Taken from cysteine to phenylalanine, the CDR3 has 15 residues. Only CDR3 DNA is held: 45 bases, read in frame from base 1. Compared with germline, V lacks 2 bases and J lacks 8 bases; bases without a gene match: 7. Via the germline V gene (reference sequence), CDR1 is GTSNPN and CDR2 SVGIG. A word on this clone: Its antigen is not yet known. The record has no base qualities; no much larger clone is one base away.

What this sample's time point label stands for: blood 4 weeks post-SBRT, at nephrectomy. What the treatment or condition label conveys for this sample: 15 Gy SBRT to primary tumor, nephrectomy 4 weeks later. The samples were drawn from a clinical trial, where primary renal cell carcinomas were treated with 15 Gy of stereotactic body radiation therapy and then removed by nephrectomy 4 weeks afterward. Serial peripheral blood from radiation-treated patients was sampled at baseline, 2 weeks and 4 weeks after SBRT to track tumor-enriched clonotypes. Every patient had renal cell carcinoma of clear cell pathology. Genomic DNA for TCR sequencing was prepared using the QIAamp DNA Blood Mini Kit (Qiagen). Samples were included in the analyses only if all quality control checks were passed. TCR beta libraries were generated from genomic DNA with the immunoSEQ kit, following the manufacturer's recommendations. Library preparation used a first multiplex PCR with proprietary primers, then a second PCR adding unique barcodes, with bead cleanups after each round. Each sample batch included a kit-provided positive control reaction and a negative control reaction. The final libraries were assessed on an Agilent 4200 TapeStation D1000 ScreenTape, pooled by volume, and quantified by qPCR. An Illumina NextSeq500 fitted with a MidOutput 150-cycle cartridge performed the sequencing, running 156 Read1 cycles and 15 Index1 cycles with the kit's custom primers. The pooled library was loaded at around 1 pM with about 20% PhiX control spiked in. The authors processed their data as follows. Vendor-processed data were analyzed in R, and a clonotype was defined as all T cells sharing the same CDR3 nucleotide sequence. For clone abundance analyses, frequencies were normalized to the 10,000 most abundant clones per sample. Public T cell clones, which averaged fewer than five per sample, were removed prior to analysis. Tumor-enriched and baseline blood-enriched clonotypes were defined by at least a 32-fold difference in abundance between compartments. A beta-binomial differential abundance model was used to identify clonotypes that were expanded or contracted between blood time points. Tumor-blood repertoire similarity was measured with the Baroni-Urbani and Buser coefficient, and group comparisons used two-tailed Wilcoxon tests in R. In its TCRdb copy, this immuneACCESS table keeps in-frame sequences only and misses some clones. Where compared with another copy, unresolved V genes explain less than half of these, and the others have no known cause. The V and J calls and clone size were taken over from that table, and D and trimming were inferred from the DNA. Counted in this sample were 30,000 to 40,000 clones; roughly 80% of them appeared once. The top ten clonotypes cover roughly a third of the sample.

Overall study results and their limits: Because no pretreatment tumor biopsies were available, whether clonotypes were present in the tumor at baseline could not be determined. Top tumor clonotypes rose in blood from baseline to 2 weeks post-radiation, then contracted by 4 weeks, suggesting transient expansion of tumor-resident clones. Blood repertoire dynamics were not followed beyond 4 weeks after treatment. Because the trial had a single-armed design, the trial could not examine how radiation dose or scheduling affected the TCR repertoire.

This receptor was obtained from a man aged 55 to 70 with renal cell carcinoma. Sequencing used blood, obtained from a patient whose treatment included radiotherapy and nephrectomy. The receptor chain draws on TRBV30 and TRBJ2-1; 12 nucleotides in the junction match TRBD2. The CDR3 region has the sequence CAWSLPSGRAYEQFF. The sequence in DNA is TGTGCCTGGAGTCTCCCTAGCGGGAGGGCTTATGAGCAGTTCTTC.